In this sample, the clone carrying this T cell receptor beta chain turned up once. Its specificity is unknown. The data stem from a study of T cell responses to AZD1222 COVID-19 vaccine. On the study more broadly: Pooling of second doses given at about 4 or about 12 weeks was done.

Clones were read by immunoSEQ multiplex PCR, and TCRdb kept only the in-frame ones, dropping some. The sample holds 130,000 to 150,000 clones, 93% seen once. The CDR3 length is 16 residues. V was clipped by 6 bases and J by 3 bases, with 21 bases between them. CDR1 and CDR2 (germline): SGHNT, YYREEE (reference sequence). Whole-study results and caveats: Clonal diversity was possibly underestimated, and white British individuals and females predominated among donors.

V and J are TRBV5-4 and TRBJ1-2; weak D call: TRBD1 (5 bases). The specimen comprised peripheral blood, sampled on day 0 of AZD1222 vaccination. This receptor was identified in an adult in good health. The CDR3 coding sequence is TGTGCCAGCACCCCATTCGTGGGGCAGGGCGACTATGGCTACACCTTC. This translates into CASTPFVGQGDYGYTF.